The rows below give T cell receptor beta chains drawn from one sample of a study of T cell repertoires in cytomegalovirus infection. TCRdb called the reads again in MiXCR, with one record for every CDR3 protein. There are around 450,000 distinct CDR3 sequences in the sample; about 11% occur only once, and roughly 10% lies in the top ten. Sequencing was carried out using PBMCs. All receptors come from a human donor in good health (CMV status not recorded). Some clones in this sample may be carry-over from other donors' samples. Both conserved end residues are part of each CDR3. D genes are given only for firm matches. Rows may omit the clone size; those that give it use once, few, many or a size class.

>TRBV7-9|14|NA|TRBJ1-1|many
CASSPTGFVTEAFF
TGTGCCAGCAGTCCCACCGGGTTCGTGACTGAAGCTTTCTTT
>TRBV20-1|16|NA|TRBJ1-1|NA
CSARDSRRNPNTEAFF
TGCAGTGCTAGAGATTCCCGACGGAACCCCAACACTGAAGCTTTCTTT
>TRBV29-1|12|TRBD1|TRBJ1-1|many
CSVGQGGTEAFF
TGCAGCGTGGGACAGGGCGGTACTGAAGCTTTCTTT
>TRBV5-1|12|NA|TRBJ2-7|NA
CASSLGPGEQYF
TGCGCCAGCAGCTTGGGCCCAGGCGAGCAGTACTTC
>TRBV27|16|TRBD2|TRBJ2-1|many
CASSFFTSGTYNEQFF
TGTGCCAGCAGTTTCTTTACTAGCGGGACCTACAATGAGCAGTTCTTC
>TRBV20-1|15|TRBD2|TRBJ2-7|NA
CSARDPTSGKDEQYF
TGCAGTGCTAGAGACCCCACTAGCGGGAAGGACGAGCAGTACTTC
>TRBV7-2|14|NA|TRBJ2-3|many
CASSVGRGTDTQYF
TGTGCCAGCAGCGTAGGGCGGGGCACAGATACGCAGTATTTT
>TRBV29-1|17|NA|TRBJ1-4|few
CSVEDLRHHGLREKLFF
TGCAGCGTTGAAGATCTTAGGCACCATGGGCTCAGAGAAAAACTGTTTTTT
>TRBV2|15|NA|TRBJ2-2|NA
CASSERALNTGELFF
TGTGCCAGCAGTGAGAGGGCATTAAACACCGGGGAGCTGTTTTTT
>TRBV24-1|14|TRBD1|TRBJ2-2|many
CATRGQGSDGELFF
TGTGCCACCCGGGGACAGGGTAGTGACGGGGAGCTGTTTTTT
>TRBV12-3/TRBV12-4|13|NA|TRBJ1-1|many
CASSLAIGDEAFF
TGTGCCAGCAGCCTGGCGATAGGGGATGAAGCTTTCTTT
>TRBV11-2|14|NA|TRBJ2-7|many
CASSRPGPTYEQYF
TGTGCCAGCAGTCGACCGGGCCCTACCTACGAGCAGTACTTC
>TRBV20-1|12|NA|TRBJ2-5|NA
CSAHRSQETQYF
TGCAGTGCTCACCGGTCACAAGAGACCCAGTACTTC
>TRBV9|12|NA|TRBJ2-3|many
CASSVDYDTQYF
TGTGCCAGCAGCGTAGACTATGATACGCAGTATTTT
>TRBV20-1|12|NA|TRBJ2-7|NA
CSARGSVDEQYF
TGCAGTGCTAGAGGCAGTGTAGACGAGCAGTACTTC
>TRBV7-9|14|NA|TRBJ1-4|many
CASSWGATNEKLFF
TGTGCCAGCAGCTGGGGTGCAACTAATGAAAAACTGTTTTTT
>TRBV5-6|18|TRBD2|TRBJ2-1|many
CASSLGLAGNPYDNEQFF
TGTGCCAGCAGCCTCGGACTAGCGGGGAACCCCTATGACAATGAGCAGTTCTTC
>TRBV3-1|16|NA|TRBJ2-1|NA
CASRLRTTGTGNEQFF
TGTGCCAGCAGACTTCGTACTACCGGGACTGGCAATGAGCAGTTCTTC
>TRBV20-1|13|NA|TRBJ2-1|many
CSAPASTYNEQFF
TGCAGTGCCCCGGCCTCTACCTACAATGAGCAGTTCTTC
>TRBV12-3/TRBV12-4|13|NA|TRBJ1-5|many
CASSSPPGQPQHF
TGTGCCAGCAGTTCCCCCCCCGGTCAGCCCCAGCATTTT
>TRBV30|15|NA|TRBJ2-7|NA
CAWSKDSRPPYEQYF
TGTGCCTGGAGTAAAGACAGCCGCCCCCCCTACGAGCAGTACTTC
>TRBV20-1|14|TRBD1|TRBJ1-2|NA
CSASVGGTVHGYTF
TGCAGTGCTAGTGTGGGGGGGACAGTACATGGCTACACCTTC
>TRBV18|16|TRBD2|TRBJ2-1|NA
CASSQGTGRIDNEQFF
TGTGCCAGCTCACAGGGAACCGGGAGGATAGACAATGAGCAGTTCTTC
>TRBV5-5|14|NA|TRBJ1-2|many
CASSSRGGGSGYTF
TGTGCCAGCAGCTCGAGAGGCGGGGGCTCTGGCTACACCTTC
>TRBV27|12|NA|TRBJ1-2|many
CASSAKGQRYTF
TGTGCCAGCAGTGCAAAGGGGCAACGCTACACCTTC
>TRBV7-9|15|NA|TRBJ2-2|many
CASSSDSTNTGELFF
TGTGCCAGCAGCTCGGACAGCACGAACACCGGGGAGCTGTTTTTT
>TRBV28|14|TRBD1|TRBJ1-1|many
CASSSGQANTEAFF
TGTGCCAGCAGTTCCGGACAGGCCAACACTGAAGCTTTCTTT
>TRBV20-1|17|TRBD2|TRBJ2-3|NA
CSAGPAGGPGDTDTQYF
TGCAGTGCTGGGCCAGCGGGAGGGCCGGGGGACACAGATACGCAGTATTTT
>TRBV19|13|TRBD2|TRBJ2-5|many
CASSKREGETQYF
TGTGCCAGTAGTAAGCGGGAGGGGGAGACCCAGTACTTC
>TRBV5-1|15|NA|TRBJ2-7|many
CASSFRRPEAYEQYF
TGCGCCAGCAGCTTCAGGAGACCTGAAGCCTACGAGCAGTACTTC
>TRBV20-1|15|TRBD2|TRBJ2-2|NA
CSARGASGGAGELFF
TGCAGTGCTAGGGGGGCTAGCGGGGGGGCCGGGGAGCTGTTTTTT
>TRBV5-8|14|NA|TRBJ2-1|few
CASSYRVGGNEQFF
TGTGCCAGCAGCTACAGGGTAGGAGGCAATGAGCAGTTCTTC
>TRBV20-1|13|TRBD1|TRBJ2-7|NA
CSARGTGGGEQYF
TGCAGTGCTAGGGGGACAGGGGGAGGCGAGCAGTACTTC
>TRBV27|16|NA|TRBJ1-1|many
CASSTLRDYRITEAFF
TGTGCCAGCAGTACTCTTCGGGATTACCGGATCACTGAAGCTTTCTTT
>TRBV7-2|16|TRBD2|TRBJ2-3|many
CASSLRLAGGVDTQYF
TGTGCCAGCAGCTTAAGGCTAGCGGGTGGGGTAGATACGCAGTATTTT
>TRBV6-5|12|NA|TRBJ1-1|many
CASTPGAGAAFF
TGTGCCAGCACTCCAGGGGCCGGCGCAGCTTTCTTT
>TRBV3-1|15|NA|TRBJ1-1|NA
CASSQDRARATEAFF
TGTGCCAGCAGCCAAGATCGGGCCAGGGCCACTGAAGCTTTCTTT
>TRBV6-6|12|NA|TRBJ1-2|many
CASGSYRIDGTF
TGTGCCAGCGGATCGTACAGGATCGACGGCACCTTC
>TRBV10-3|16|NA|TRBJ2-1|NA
CAISWTLESPYNEQFF
TGTGCCATCAGTTGGACACTAGAATCTCCCTACAATGAGCAGTTCTTC
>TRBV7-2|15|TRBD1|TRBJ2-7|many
CASSSGGQDPHEQYF
TGTGCCAGCAGCTCCGGCGGACAGGATCCCCACGAGCAGTACTTC
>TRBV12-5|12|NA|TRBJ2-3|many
CASGLGADTQYF
TGTGCTAGTGGTTTGGGAGCAGATACGCAGTATTTT
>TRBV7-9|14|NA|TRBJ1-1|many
CASSSGHKNTEAFF
TGTGCCAGCAGCTCGGGACATAAGAACACTGAAGCTTTCTTT
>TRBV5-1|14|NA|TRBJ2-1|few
CASSFWGRVNEQFF
TGCGCCAGCAGCTTCTGGGGGCGAGTAAATGAGCAGTTCTTC
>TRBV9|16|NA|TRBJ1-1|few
CASSVNPSPKNTEAFF
TGTGCCAGCAGCGTAAACCCCTCTCCCAAGAACACTGAAGCTTTCTTT
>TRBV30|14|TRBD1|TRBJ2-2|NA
CAWSVQGVTGELFF
TGTGCCTGGAGTGTACAGGGGGTGACCGGGGAGCTGTTTTTT
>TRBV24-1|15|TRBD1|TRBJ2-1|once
CATSGGGEDMNEQFF
TGTGCCACCAGTGGAGGGGGCGAAGATATGAATGAGCAGTTCTTC